Reported below is one T cell receptor beta chain. Its cognate antigen is unknown. This record belongs to a study of T cell responses to AZD1222 COVID-19 vaccine. Overall study context: Pooling was applied to second doses at about 4 or about 12 weeks.

This CDR3 comprises 16 residues. V lost 4 bases and J lost 4; bases outside the gene matches: 9. Germline V gene lookup returns CDR1 WSHSY and CDR2 SAAADI. Method: immunoSEQ multiplex PCR; TCRdb's copy keeps in-frame clones and lacks some. In the table there are some 110,000 clones, 88% of which are singletons. Study observations and caveats: Unmutated regions of variants are reportedly targeted by nearly half of spike-specific TCRs. Repertoires were sampled only after the peak T cell response. Compared with day 0, the breadth and depth of the Spike-specific TCR repertoire rose significantly after two doses of AZD1222.

The TCR originated in an adult in good health. The V and J genes are TRBV10-2 and TRBJ2-7; 11 bases line up with TRBD2. Sample: peripheral blood, taken on day 0 of AZD1222 vaccination. CDR3 nucleotide sequence: TGCGCCAGCAGTGGTGGGCTACTAGCGGGGGCATACGAGCAGTACTTC. It specifies CASSGGLLAGAYEQYF.